The 28 T cell receptor beta chains reported below all come from one sample, sequenced in a study of blood T cells in healthy people across ages. Sample-barcoded 5' priming and a J-beta primer mix drove a second PCR of about 6 to 11 cycles. Using its own MiXCR run on the 5' RACE reads, TCRdb lists one record per CDR3 protein. The sample lists 1.6 million or so distinct CDR3 sequences; about 31% were seen once. The sequencing sample was made of blood. All receptors come from a woman between 25 and 40 years old in good health.

V usage is TRBV7-8 and J usage is TRBJ2-7, with D perhaps TRBD2 (5 bases). Per the germline V gene, CDR1 is SGHVS and CDR2 is FQNEAQ. CDR3 size: 14 residues. The V gene lost 5 bases and the J gene lost 7 bases, with 18 bases spanning the gap. CDR3 DNA: TGTGCCAGCAGCCGAGGGCCCATTTTCGGGGAGCAGTACTTC. Encoded protein: CASSRGPIFGEQYF.

This sequence joins TRBV27 and TRBJ2-7, with TRBD2 matching over 7 bases. This CDR3 is 13 amino acids long. Germline V CDR1 and CDR2: MNHEY, SMNVEV (reference sequence). After removal of 6 bases from V and 0 bases from J, the junction contained 2 bases not matched to a gene. DNA of the CDR3: TGTGCCAGCAGACTAGCGCACTCCTACGAGCAGTACTTC. It yields the protein CASRLAHSYEQYF.

The CDR3 DNA reads TGCGCCAGCAGCTTCCTGCCAGGGGGACCTAACTATGGCTACACCTTC. Translating gives CASSFLPGGPNYGYTF. The chain links TRBV5-1 to TRBJ1-2; 7 nucleotides line up with TRBD1. This CDR3 has 16 amino acids. Germline V CDR1 and CDR2: SGHRS, YFSETQ. Trimming removed 2 bases from V and 0 bases from J; junction bases left unmatched: 7.

This clonotype showed up just a few times. The chain joins TRBV20-1 to TRBJ2-1, with TRBD2 matching 7 bases. Per germline, CDR1 DFQATT and CDR2 SNEGSKA (reference sequence). V was clipped by 3 bases and J by 5 bases; unmatched bases: 4. The CDR3 consists of 13 residues. The CDR3 is CSARPGTNNEQFF. CDR3 bases: TGCAGTGCTAGGCCCGGGACTAACAATGAGCAGTTCTTC.

The chain uses TRBV4-1 and TRBJ1-4; maybe TRBD1 (6 bases). CDR1 is MGHRA, CDR2 YSYEKL, per germline. The CDR3 loop spans 16 amino acids. V shed 4 bases and J shed 0 bases, with 12 bases lying between them. CDR3 sequence (DNA): TGCGCCAGCAGCCCGAGCAGGGGAGCAACTAATGAAAAACTGTTTTTT. Translated: CASSPSRGATNEKLFF.

On this clonotype itself: At one end the junction does not follow the germline gene, possibly because of a read error. This chain connects TRBV20-1 to TRBJ2-1; the D gene is possibly TRBD2 (7 bases). This CDR3 spans 11 amino acids. Per germline, CDR1 DFQATT and CDR2 SNEGSKA (reference sequence). Here the CDR3 DNA reads TGCGGTGCTAGGGGGGGAAGCAGAGAGTTCTTC. This gives the protein CGARGGSREFF.

In this sample, this clonotype turned up a few times. V and J are TRBV12-3 or TRBV12-4 and TRBJ1-6; 11 positions match TRBD1. The junction had 7 bases not matched to a gene; V was cut back by 5 bases and J by 1 base. This CDR3 has 18 amino acids. DNA for the CDR3: TGTGCCAGCAGTCCACGGACAGGGGGCCTATCCTATAATTCACCCCTCCACTTT. Translating gives CASSPRTGGLSYNSPLHF.

This clonotype was detected a few times. The V gene is TRBV12-3 or TRBV12-4, the J gene TRBJ2-3, with 11 bases identical to TRBD2. Germline trimming cut 6 bases from V and 5 bases from J; bases unmatched to any gene: 13. The CDR3 has 17 amino acids. The DNA of the CDR3 is TGTGCCAGCAGCCTAGGACTAGCGGGCTTAGCGGGAGATACGCAGTATTTT. It is translated as CASSLGLAGLAGDTQYF.

This clonotype was seen a handful of times. The rearrangement links TRBV30 to TRBJ2-7; 7 positions agree with TRBD2. From germline, CDR1 is GTSNPN and CDR2 SVGIG (reference sequence). V was clipped by 8 bases and J by 0 bases; unmatched bases: 4. The CDR3 is 12 amino acids. DNA of the CDR3: TGTGCCCTGGGGGGGTTCTCCTACGAGCAGTACTTC. It codes for CALGGFSYEQYF.

In this sample, this clonotype turned up a few times. The chain has TRBV3-1 and TRBJ2-3; 7 bases match TRBD2. With V trimmed by 0 bases and J by 3 bases, 6 bases remained unmatched. Germline values: CDR1 LGHDT, CDR2 YNNKEL (reference sequence). This CDR3 comprises 16 residues. CDR3 coding DNA: TGTGCCAGCAGCCAAGAACGACTAGCACGTACAGATACGCAGTATTTT. Its protein is CASSQERLARTDTQYF.

In this sample, this clonotype turned up a few times. The CDR3 reads CAVAGDHNYGYTF. The CDR3 nucleotides read TGTGCCGTGGCAGGGGACCACAATTATGGCTACACCTTC. This chain joins TRBV10-3 and TRBJ1-2; weak D call: TRBD1 (6 bases). Germline CDR1 ENHRY, CDR2 SYGVKD. This CDR3 is built from 13 residues. V was pared by 11 bases and J by 5 bases, with 18 bases between.

The CDR3 reads CASSWGGRGNSYGYTF. Written as DNA, the CDR3 is TGTGCCAGCAGTTGGGGAGGCAGGGGGAATAGCTATGGCTACACCTTC. The rearrangement uses TRBV12-3 or TRBV12-4 and TRBJ1-2; TRBD1 aligns across 7 bases. This CDR3 is built from 16 residues. J lost 4 bases, V lost 4 bases, and 12 bases had no gene match.

The V call is TRBV4-1, the J call TRBJ1-6; possible D gene TRBD1, 5 bases. Trimming left V 0 bases short and J 6 bases short, with 15 bases between. Germline values: CDR1 MGHRA, CDR2 YSYEKL. The CDR3 contains 17 residues. Written as DNA, the CDR3 is TGCGCCAGCAGCCAAGACTATGGGGCGGGCCTTAATTCACCCCTCCACTTT. This gives the protein CASSQDYGAGLNSPLHF.

This clonotype was found a few times. CDR3 amino acids: CSARHGATDTQYF. CDR3 nucleotides: TGCAGTGCTAGACACGGGGCCACAGATACGCAGTATTTT. The genes are TRBV20-1 and TRBJ2-3; D may match TRBD1 or TRBD2 (5 bases each). Trimming removed 2 bases from V and 2 bases from J, with 8 bases in between. This CDR3 has 13 amino acids. Per germline, CDR1 DFQATT and CDR2 SNEGSKA (reference sequence).

As concerns this clonotype: The junction differs from germline at one of its ends, possibly a read error. V and J are TRBV9 and TRBJ2-1; D not resolved. Germline V gene sequence: CDR1 SGDLS, CDR2 YYNGEE. The CDR3 consists of 13 residues. The CDR3 is CASSVEVGNGQFF. The CDR3 nucleotides are TGTGCCAGCAGCGTAGAAGTTGGGAATGGGCAGTTCTTC.

The sample holds a few counts of this clonotype. The chain couples TRBV20-1 to TRBJ1-4, with D perhaps TRBD1 (5 bases). This CDR3 contains 13 residues. CDR1 and CDR2 (germline): DFQATT, SNEGSKA (reference sequence). DNA of the CDR3: TGCAGCCTTCCGGGGACTGACTTTGAAAAACTGTTTTTT. Translated, it gives CSLPGTDFEKLFF.

In this sample, this clonotype turned up a few times. The CDR3 nucleotides read TGTGCCCGAACTAGCGGGGGTAATGAGCAGTTCTTC. Translation gives CARTSGGNEQFF. The chain has TRBV6-4 and TRBJ2-1; 11 bases agree with TRBD2. CDR1 is MRHNA, CDR2 SNTAGT, per germline. The length of the CDR3 is 12 residues. V lost 11 bases and J lost 7; bases outside the gene matches: 4.

The rearrangement joins TRBV7-3 to TRBJ1-4; a weak D match, TRBD1 (6 bases). Germline CDR1 SGHTA, CDR2 FQGTGA. V lost 1 base, J lost 11 bases, and 11 bases lay in between. This CDR3 spans 13 amino acids. In nucleotides, the CDR3 is TGTGCCAGCAGCTTAAGCACAGGGTCGAAACTGTTTTTT. This encodes CASSLSTGSKLFF.

This clonotype occurred a few times. Just one base apart from a much larger clone, this may be a read error. The rearrangement joins TRBV4-1 to TRBJ2-5; perhaps D is TRBD1 or TRBD2 (5 bases each). This CDR3 is 18 amino acids long. CDR1 and CDR2 (germline): MGHRA, YSYEKL. The V end lost 0 bases, the J end lost 7 bases, and 24 bases lay between the germline ends. Here the CDR3 DNA reads TGCGCCAGCAGCCAAGATCTGATGAGGGGCGGCAGTTGGGGGACCCAGTACTTC. This sequence encodes CASSQDLMRGGSWGTQYF.

Details on this clonotype: One end of the junction fails to match germline, which may point to a read error. The chain couples TRBV11-2 to TRBJ2-3; D is unresolved. CDR3 length: 12 amino acids. CDR1 and CDR2 (germline): SGHAT, FQNNGV. This CDR3 reads CASTLPTDTQYF. The CDR3 nucleotides are TGTGCCAGCACCTTACCCACAGATACGCAGTATTTT.

V is TRBV3-1 and J is TRBJ2-5; D ambiguous. Trimming took 0 bases from V and 3 from J, leaving 8 bases between them. Germline values: CDR1 LGHDT, CDR2 YNNKEL (reference sequence). CDR3 size: 14 residues. CDR3 protein: CASSQEFYKETQYF. The CDR3 DNA reads TGTGCCAGCAGCCAAGAGTTCTACAAAGAGACCCAGTACTTC.

This clonotype was counted a few times. J is TRBJ1-4 and V is TRBV20-1; unclear D gene. The CDR3 has 18 amino acids. Germline CDR1 and CDR2: DFQATT and SNEGSKA (reference sequence). Deletions cut 2 bases from V and 1 base from J, with 20 bases between. DNA for the CDR3: TGCAGTGCTAGACGAGACCCTACGGGCGTCGAAACTAATGAAAAACTGTTTTTT. Protein product: CSARRDPTGVETNEKLFF.

This clonotype was observed a few times. CDR3 sequence: CATDRGESYEQYF. The DNA of the CDR3 is TGTGCCACCGACAGGGGGGAATCCTACGAGCAGTACTTC. V is TRBV6-2 or TRBV6-3 and J is TRBJ2-7; 9 bases agree with TRBD1. The CDR3 sequence is 13 residues long. Trimming took 10 bases from V and 1 from J; bases not matched to a gene: 5. CDR1 and CDR2 (germline): MNHEY, SVGEGT.

This clonotype was observed a handful of times. This chain connects TRBV30 to TRBJ1-1; 7 bases agree with TRBD1. V lost 0 bases to trimming and J lost 1 base; unmatched junction nucleotides: 5. This CDR3 has 15 residues. Germline V gene sequence: CDR1 GTSNPN, CDR2 SVGIG (reference sequence). CDR3 loop: CAWSVAGQQNTEAFF. The DNA for the CDR3 is TGTGCCTGGAGTGTCGCGGGACAGCAGAACACTGAAGCTTTCTTT.

The V call is TRBV15, the J call TRBJ1-1; TRBD1 is a possible D gene (5 bases). This CDR3 has 16 residues. V was trimmed by 0 bases and J by 1 base, leaving 12 bases between them. Germline V lookup: CDR1 LNHNV, CDR2 YYDKDF (reference sequence). As DNA, the CDR3 is TGTGCCACCAGCAGAGATTCGGGGAGGGGGAACACTGAAGCTTTCTTT. It specifies CATSRDSGRGNTEAFF.

The chain employs TRBV28 and TRBJ2-5; TRBD1 might be the D (5 bases). Germline values: CDR1 MDHEN, CDR2 SYDVKM. CDR3 length: 12 residues. V shed 5 bases and J shed 5 bases, with 9 bases lying between them. CDR3 sequence reads: CASSRRVETQYF. The CDR3 DNA follows: TGTGCCAGCAGTCGCAGGGTTGAGACCCAGTACTTC.

The chain links TRBV6-4 to TRBJ2-1; tentative D call: TRBD2 (5 bases). V was pared by 8 bases and J by 4 bases, with 15 bases between. The CDR3 extends over 14 amino acids. Germline-derived CDR1 and CDR2 are MRHNA and SNTAGT. This CDR3 reads CASGKTRGYNEQFF. In nucleotides, the CDR3 is TGTGCCAGCGGAAAAACTAGAGGATACAATGAGCAGTTCTTC.

This clonotype was recorded a few times. V usage is TRBV4-2 and J usage is TRBJ1-2; the D is unclear. The CDR3 sequence is 16 residues long. V lost 2 bases to trimming and J lost 0 bases, with 13 bases between them. Germline CDR1 and CDR2: LGHNA and YNFKEQ. The CDR3 bases are TGTGCCAGCAGCCAATCACAAAGGGAAGCTAACTATGGCTACACCTTC. Translating gives CASSQSQREANYGYTF.